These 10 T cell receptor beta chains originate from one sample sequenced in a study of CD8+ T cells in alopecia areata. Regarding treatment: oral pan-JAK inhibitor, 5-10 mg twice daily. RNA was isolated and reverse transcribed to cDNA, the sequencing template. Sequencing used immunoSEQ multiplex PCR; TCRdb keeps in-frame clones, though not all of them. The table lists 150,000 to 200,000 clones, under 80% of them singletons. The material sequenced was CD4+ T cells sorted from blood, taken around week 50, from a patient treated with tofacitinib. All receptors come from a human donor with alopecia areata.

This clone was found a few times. The CDR3: CASSDPPSSYNSPLHF. The CDR3 nucleotides read TGTGCCAGCAGCGATCCCCCGAGCTCCTATAATTCACCCCTCCACTTT. This chain joins TRBV9 and TRBJ1-6; no clear D gene. V lost 3 bases, J lost 0 bases, and 10 bases lay in between. From germline, CDR1 is SGDLS and CDR2 YYNGEE. This CDR3 comprises 16 residues.

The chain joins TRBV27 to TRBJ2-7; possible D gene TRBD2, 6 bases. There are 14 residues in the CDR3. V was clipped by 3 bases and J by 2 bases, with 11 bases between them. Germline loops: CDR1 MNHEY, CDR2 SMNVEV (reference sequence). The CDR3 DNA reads TGTGCCAGCAGTTTGTTGGGGGGAACCTACGAGCAGTACTTC. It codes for CASSLLGGTYEQYF.

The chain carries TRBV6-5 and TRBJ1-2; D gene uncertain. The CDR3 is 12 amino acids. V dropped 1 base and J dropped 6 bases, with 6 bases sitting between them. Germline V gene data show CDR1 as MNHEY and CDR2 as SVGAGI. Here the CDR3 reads CASSYYGDGYTF. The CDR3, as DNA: TGTGCCAGCAGTTACTACGGGGATGGCTACACCTTC.

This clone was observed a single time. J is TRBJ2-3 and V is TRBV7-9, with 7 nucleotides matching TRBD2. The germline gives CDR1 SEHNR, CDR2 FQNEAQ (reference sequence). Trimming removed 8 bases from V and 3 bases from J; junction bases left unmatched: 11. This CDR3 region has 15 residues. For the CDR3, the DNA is TGTGCCAGCCGCGGTGGACTAGTAGGGACAGATACGCAGTATTTT. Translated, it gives CASRGGLVGTDTQYF.

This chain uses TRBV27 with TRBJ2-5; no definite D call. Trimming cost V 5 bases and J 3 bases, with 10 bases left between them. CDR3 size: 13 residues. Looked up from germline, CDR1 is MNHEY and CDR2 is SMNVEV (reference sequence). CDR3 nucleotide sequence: TGTGCCAGCAGTAAACCGGAAAAAGAGACCCAGTACTTC. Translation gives CASSKPEKETQYF.

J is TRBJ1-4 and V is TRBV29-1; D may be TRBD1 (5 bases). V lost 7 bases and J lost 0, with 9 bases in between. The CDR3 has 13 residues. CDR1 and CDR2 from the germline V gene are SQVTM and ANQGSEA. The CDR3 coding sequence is TGCAGCGCCATGACAGCAACTAATGAAAAACTGTTTTTT. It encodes CSAMTATNEKLFF.

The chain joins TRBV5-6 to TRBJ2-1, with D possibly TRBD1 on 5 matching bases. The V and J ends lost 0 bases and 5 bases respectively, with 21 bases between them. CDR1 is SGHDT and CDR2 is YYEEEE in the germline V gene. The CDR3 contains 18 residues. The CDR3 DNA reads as TGTGCCAGCAGCTTGGCTCTTCGACAGCCCGATTTGGACAATGAGCAGTTCTTC. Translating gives CASSLALRQPDLDNEQFF.

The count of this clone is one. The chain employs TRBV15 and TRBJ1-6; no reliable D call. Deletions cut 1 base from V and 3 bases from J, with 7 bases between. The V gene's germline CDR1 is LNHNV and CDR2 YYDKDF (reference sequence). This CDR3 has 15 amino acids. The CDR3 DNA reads TGTGCCACCAGCAGAGCTCAGAGCTATAATTCACCCCTCCACTTT. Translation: CATSRAQSYNSPLHF.

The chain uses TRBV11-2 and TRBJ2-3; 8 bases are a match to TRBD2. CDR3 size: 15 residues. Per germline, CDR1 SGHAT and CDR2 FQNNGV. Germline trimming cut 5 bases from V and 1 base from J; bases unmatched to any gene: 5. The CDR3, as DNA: TGTGCCAGCAGCGGCAGCGGGGGCGGCACAGATACGCAGTATTTT. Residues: CASSGSGGGTDTQYF.

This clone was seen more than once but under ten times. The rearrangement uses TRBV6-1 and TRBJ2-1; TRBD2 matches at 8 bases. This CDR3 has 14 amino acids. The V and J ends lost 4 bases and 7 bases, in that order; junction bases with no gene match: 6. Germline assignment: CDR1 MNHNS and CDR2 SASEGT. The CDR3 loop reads CASSASGLGNEQFF. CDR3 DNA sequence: TGTGCCAGCAGTGCTAGCGGGTTGGGGAATGAGCAGTTCTTC.